This T cell receptor beta chain was identified during a study of cytomegalovirus exposure and HLA in healthy donors. After removal of 3 bases from V and 1 base from J, the junction contained 7 bases not matched to a gene. The CDR3 has 16 residues. In germline, CDR1 is SGHDT, CDR2 YYEEEE. Data came from immunoSEQ multiplex PCR; TCRdb stores just in-frame clones and leaves some out. The sample shows about 140,000 clones, 84% of them seen only once. The gene calls are TRBV5-6 and TRBJ1-1, with TRBD1 matching 9 bases. The source material was PBMCs. This TCR was sampled from a young woman in good health and CMV-seronegative. The CDR3 nucleotides read TGTGCCAGCAGCTGGGGGACAGGGCATTCGAACACTGAAGCTTTCTTT. It specifies CASSWGTGHSNTEAFF.